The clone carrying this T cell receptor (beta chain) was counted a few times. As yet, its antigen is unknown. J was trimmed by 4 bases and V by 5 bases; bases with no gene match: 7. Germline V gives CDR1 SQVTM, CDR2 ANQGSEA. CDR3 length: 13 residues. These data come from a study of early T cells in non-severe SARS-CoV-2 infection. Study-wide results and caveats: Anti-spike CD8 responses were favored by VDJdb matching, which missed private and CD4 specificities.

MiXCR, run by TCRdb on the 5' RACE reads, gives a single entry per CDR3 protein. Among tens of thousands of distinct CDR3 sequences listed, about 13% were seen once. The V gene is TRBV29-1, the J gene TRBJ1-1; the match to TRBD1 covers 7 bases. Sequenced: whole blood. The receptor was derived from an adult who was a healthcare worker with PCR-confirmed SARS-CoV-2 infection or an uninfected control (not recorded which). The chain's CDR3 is CSVSLSGGTEAFF. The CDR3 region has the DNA TGCAGCGTTAGCCTCTCAGGGGGCACTGAAGCTTTCTTT.